This is a list of T cell receptor beta chains from one sample in a study of cytomegalovirus exposure and HLA in healthy donors. Repertoires were generated with immunoSEQ multiplex PCR, while TCRdb's copy carries only in-frame clones and drops some. The profile shows approximately 95,000 clones, around 81% of them singletons. Sequenced sample: PBMCs. The receptors derive from a woman in her 70s in good health and CMV-seropositive. Both conserved end residues are part of each CDR3. The D gene is left open where the match is weak. Rows may omit the clone size; those that give it use once, few, many or a size class.

CDR3: CAWSLTGFGNTIYF
DNA: TGTGCCTGGAGTCTTACGGGGTTCGGAAACACCATATATTTT
J: TRBJ1-3
V: TRBV30
D: NA
size: NA

CDR3: CASSIFGENSYNEQFF
DNA: TGTGCCAGTAGTATATTCGGAGAAAACTCCTACAATGAGCAGTTCTTC
J: TRBJ2-1
V: TRBV19
D: NA
size: NA

CDR3: CASSPPQGEQYF
DNA: TGTGCCAGCAGCCCCCCGCAGGGCGAGCAGTACTTC
J: TRBJ2-7
V: TRBV5-4
D: NA
size: NA

CDR3: CASSEGASGVGQPQHF
DNA: TGTGCCAGCAGCGAGGGGGCGTCTGGGGTTGGGCAGCCCCAGCATTTT
J: TRBJ1-5
V: TRBV7-9
D: TRBD1
size: NA

CDR3: CASSLPQTGGRTEAFF
DNA: TGTGCCAGCAGCTTACCACAGACAGGGGGCAGGACTGAAGCTTTCTTT
J: TRBJ1-1
V: TRBV7-8
D: TRBD1
size: NA

CDR3: CASSRQGEGYTF
DNA: TGCGCCAGCAGTCGGCAGGGTGAGGGCTACACCTTC
J: TRBJ1-2
V: TRBV23-1
D: NA
size: few

CDR3: CASSQDNQSGEQFF
DNA: TGCGCCAGCAGCCAAGATAACCAGTCGGGTGAGCAGTTCTTC
J: TRBJ2-1
V: TRBV4-3
D: NA
size: NA

CDR3: CASTPQGQGAGEQYF
DNA: TGTGCCAGCACTCCCCAGGGACAGGGGGCTGGCGAGCAGTACTTC
J: TRBJ2-7
V: TRBV2
D: TRBD1
size: NA

CDR3: CASQQGGGYTF
DNA: TGTGCCAGCCAACAGGGTGGCGGCTACACCTTC
J: TRBJ1-2
V: TRBV6-1
D: NA
size: few

CDR3: CASSPYRGQGHF
DNA: TGTGCCAGCAGTCCCTACCGAGGACAGGGGCACTTT
J: TRBJ1-5
V: TRBV28
D: TRBD1
size: NA

CDR3: CASRTGGNTEAFF
DNA: TGCGCCAGCAGGACAGGCGGGAACACTGAAGCTTTCTTT
J: TRBJ1-1
V: TRBV5-1
D: NA
size: once

CDR3: CASSPGQYNEQFF
DNA: TGCGCCAGCAGTCCGGGACAGTACAATGAGCAGTTCTTC
J: TRBJ2-1
V: TRBV10-1
D: TRBD1
size: NA

CDR3: CASSTRERTGELFF
DNA: TGTGCCAGTAGTACGCGGGAGAGGACCGGGGAGCTGTTTTTT
J: TRBJ2-2
V: TRBV19
D: TRBD2
size: NA

CDR3: CASRKGVGTGELFF
DNA: TGTGCCAGCAGGAAGGGGGTTGGCACCGGGGAGCTGTTTTTT
J: TRBJ2-2
V: TRBV2
D: NA
size: NA

CDR3: CAWTRTAEKLFF
DNA: TGTGCCTGGACTCGGACAGCAGAAAAACTGTTTTTT
J: TRBJ1-4
V: TRBV30
D: NA
size: NA

CDR3: CASSRTGYTDTQYF
DNA: TGTGCCAGCAGCCGGACAGGGTACACAGATACGCAGTATTTT
J: TRBJ2-3
V: TRBV7-2
D: TRBD1
size: NA

CDR3: CASSLSTKQETQYF
DNA: TGTGCCAGCAGCTTGAGTACTAAACAAGAGACCCAGTACTTC
J: TRBJ2-5
V: TRBV5-4
D: NA
size: NA

CDR3: CASSSSGVKVAEAFF
DNA: TGTGCCAGCAGCTCCTCCGGGGTCAAAGTGGCTGAAGCTTTCTTT
J: TRBJ1-1
V: TRBV7-8
D: NA
size: NA

CDR3: CASSSRTGGVPDTQYF
DNA: TGTGCCAGCAGTTCAAGGACAGGGGGGGTTCCAGATACGCAGTATTTT
J: TRBJ2-3
V: TRBV6-6
D: TRBD1
size: NA

CDR3: CASSIGLATHKFF
DNA: TGTGCCAGTAGTATCGGACTAGCCACACACAAGTTCTTC
J: TRBJ2-1
V: TRBV19
D: TRBD2
size: few

CDR3: CASSLTFPGTGELFF
DNA: TGTGCCAGCTCCCTAACATTTCCGGGCACCGGGGAGCTGTTTTTT
J: TRBJ2-2
V: TRBV18
D: NA
size: NA

CDR3: CASGTGQSGANVLTF
DNA: TGTGCTAGTGGTACCGGACAATCCGGGGCCAACGTCCTGACTTTC
J: TRBJ2-6
V: TRBV12-5
D: NA
size: NA

CDR3: CASSHRGELTNYEQYF
DNA: TGTGCCAGCAGCCACAGAGGAGAACTAACGAACTACGAGCAGTACTTC
J: TRBJ2-7
V: TRBV4-2
D: NA
size: NA